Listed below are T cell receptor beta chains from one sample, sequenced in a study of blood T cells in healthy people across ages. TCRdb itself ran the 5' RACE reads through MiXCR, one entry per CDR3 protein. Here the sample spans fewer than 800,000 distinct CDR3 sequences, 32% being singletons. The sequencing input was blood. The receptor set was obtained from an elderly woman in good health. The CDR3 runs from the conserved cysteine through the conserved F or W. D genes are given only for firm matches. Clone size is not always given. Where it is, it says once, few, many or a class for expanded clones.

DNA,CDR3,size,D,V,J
TGTGCCAGCAGCGTAACAGGGGCGAACACTGAAGCTTTCTTT,CASSVTGANTEAFF,.,TRBD1,TRBV9,TRBJ1-1
TGTGCCAGCAGCTTAAGGGTCGGCAGGGGTGAACAGCCCCAGCATTTT,CASSLRVGRGEQPQHF,few,.,TRBV7-9,TRBJ1-5
TGCGCCAGCAGCATGTCGACAGGGGGCTACCACTATGGCTACACCTTC,CASSMSTGGYHYGYTF,many,TRBD1,TRBV5-1,TRBJ1-2
TGCAGCGCGGCCAGGGCAAAGGGTTATGGCTACACCTTC,CSAARAKGYGYTF,many,.,TRBV29-1,TRBJ1-2
TGTGCCAGCAGCCCCGGAAGCTACAATGAGCAGTACTTC,CASSPGSYNEQYF,.,.,TRBV7-7,TRBJ2-7
TGTGCCAGTAGTATACGGACTTCCGGTGAGCAGTTCTTC,CASSIRTSGEQFF,many,.,TRBV19,TRBJ2-1
TGTGTCAGCAGTTATCCCGACAGAACCAATACGCAGTATTTT,CVSSYPDRTNTQYF,.,.,TRBV6-6,TRBJ2-3
TGTGCCAGCAGTCCACCGGCGGGAGCGCCGCACGAGCAGTACTTC,CASSPPAGAPHEQYF,.,TRBD2,TRBV28,TRBJ2-7
TGCAGTGCCAAAGAAATAGCGACCGGGGAGCTGTTTTTT,CSAKEIATGELFF,few,.,TRBV20-1,TRBJ2-2
TGTGCCAGCAGCCAAGCCCCGACTGGAACAGATACGCAGTATTTT,CASSQAPTGTDTQYF,many,.,TRBV3-1,TRBJ2-3
TGTGCCAGTAGATCGACAGGGTCTGACTATGGCTACACCTTC,CASRSTGSDYGYTF,.,TRBD1,TRBV19,TRBJ1-2
TGCAGTGCCAGTGGGACAGGGTATGGCAATTCACCCCTCCACTTT,CSASGTGYGNSPLHF,few,TRBD1,TRBV20-1,TRBJ1-6
TGTGCCAGCAGCCCTCGACAGGGGGGCAACGAGCAGTACTTC,CASSPRQGGNEQYF,many,TRBD1,TRBV9,TRBJ2-7
TGCAGTGCTAGAGTTGGGGCTTCTCTCGTTCTGTTCTTC,CSARVGASLVLFF,many,.,TRBV20-1,TRBJ2-1
TGTACCAGCAGTTTAGGGACTATCCTCTACGAGCAGTACTTC,CTSSLGTILYEQYF,.,TRBD2,TRBV12-3/TRBV12-4,TRBJ2-7
TGTGCCAGCAGCGCCACGACAGGGGGCACTGAAGCTTTCTTT,CASSATTGGTEAFF,few,TRBD1,TRBV7-2,TRBJ1-1
TGTGCCAGCAACGGACTAGCGGGTAACACCGGGGAGCTGTTTTTT,CASNGLAGNTGELFF,few,TRBD2,TRBV7-9,TRBJ2-2
TGTGCCAGCAGCTTGTCCCTCGCCGGCTACACCTTC,CASSLSLAGYTF,many,.,TRBV5-8,TRBJ1-2
TGCAGTGCTACGACTAGCGGGGGGGTGAAAAACATTCAGTACTTC,CSATTSGGVKNIQYF,many,TRBD2,TRBV20-1,TRBJ2-4
TGCGCCAGCAGCTTGGTGGGGGCAGGGGGCGAGCAGTACTTC,CASSLVGAGGEQYF,many,TRBD1,TRBV5-1,TRBJ2-7
TGTGCCAGCAGTTCCAGCGGGGTGAGCACAGATACGCAGTATTTT,CASSSSGVSTDTQYF,many,TRBD2,TRBV27,TRBJ2-3
TGTGCCAGCAGACGAAATCCCTACGAGCAGTACTTC,CASRRNPYEQYF,many,.,TRBV6-5,TRBJ2-7
TGCGCCAGCAGCGAGACTAGTCCCGGGGAGCTGTTTTTT,CASSETSPGELFF,once,.,TRBV5-1,TRBJ2-2
TGTGCCAGCTCACGAGATGCCAAGGTAGCTTATGGCTACACCTTC,CASSRDAKVAYGYTF,many,.,TRBV18,TRBJ1-2
TGTGCCAGCAGTTCCCGACAGGGCAGCACAGATACGCAGTATTTT,CASSSRQGSTDTQYF,many,TRBD1,TRBV12-3/TRBV12-4,TRBJ2-3
TGCAGTGCCACGGGACAGGGGGACACCTACAATGAGCAGTTCTTC,CSATGQGDTYNEQFF,.,TRBD1,TRBV20-1,TRBJ2-1
TGCGCCAGCAGCCGTGGGAGACTAGCCGCCAATGAGCAGTTCTTC,CASSRGRLAANEQFF,many,TRBD2,TRBV10-2,TRBJ2-1
TGTGCCAGCAGTTTATCGACTCGGCAATCCTACAATGAGCAGTTCTTC,CASSLSTRQSYNEQFF,many,.,TRBV27,TRBJ2-1
TGCGCCAGCACCCCCGGGACAGCCGACCCTCTCTCCTATGGCTACACCTTC,CASTPGTADPLSYGYTF,many,TRBD1,TRBV5-1,TRBJ1-2
TGCGCCAGCAGCCGGGGACACCGGTTCATGAACACTGAAGCTTTCTTT,CASSRGHRFMNTEAFF,.,.,TRBV5-1,TRBJ1-1
TGCGCCAGCAACCAAGGAGAGAAGCGCGAGCAGTACTTC,CASNQGEKREQYF,.,.,TRBV4-1,TRBJ2-7
TGTGCCAGCAGCGGACAGGCCTACACTGAAGCTTTCTTT,CASSGQAYTEAFF,.,TRBD1,TRBV7-9,TRBJ1-1
TGCGCCAGCAGCTTGGGGGGACTAGCGGGGAACCAAGAGACCCAGTACTTC,CASSLGGLAGNQETQYF,few,TRBD2,TRBV5-1,TRBJ2-5
TGTGCCAGCAGCCAATCTAGCGGGGCCTGGAATGAGCGGTTCTTC,CASSQSSGAWNERFF,once,TRBD2,TRBV7-8,TRBJ2-1
TGTGCCAGCAGCCCTAGTCGCCACGACACTGAAGCTTTCTTT,CASSPSRHDTEAFF,.,.,TRBV7-2,TRBJ1-1
TGTGCCTTCAAGACAGGCGAGCCTGACTATGGCTACACCTTC,CAFKTGEPDYGYTF,.,.,TRBV10-3,TRBJ1-2